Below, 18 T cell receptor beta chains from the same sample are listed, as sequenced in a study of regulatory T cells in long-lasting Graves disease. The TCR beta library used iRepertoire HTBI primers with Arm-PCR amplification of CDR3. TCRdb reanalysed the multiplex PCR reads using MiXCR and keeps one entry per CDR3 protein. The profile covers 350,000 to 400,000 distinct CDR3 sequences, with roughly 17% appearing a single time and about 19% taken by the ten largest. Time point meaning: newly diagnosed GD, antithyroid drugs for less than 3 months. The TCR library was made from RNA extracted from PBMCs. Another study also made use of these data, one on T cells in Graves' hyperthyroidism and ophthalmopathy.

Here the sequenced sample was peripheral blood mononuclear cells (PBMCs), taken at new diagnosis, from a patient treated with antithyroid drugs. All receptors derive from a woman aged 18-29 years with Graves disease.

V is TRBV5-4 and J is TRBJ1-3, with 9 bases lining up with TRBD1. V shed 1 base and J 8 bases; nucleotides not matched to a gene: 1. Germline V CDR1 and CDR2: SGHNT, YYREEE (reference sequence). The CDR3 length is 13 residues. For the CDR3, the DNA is TGTGCCAGCAGCTTGAGGACAGGGGACACCATATATTTT. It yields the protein CASSLRTGDTIYF.

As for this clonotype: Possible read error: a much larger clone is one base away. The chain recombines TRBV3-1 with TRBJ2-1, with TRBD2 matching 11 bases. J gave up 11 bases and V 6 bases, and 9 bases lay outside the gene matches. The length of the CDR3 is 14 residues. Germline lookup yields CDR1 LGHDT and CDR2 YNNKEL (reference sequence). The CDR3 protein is CASRVAGGHDKQFF. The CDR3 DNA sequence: TGTGCCAGCAGGGTAGCGGGAGGGCATGATAAGCAGTTCTTC.

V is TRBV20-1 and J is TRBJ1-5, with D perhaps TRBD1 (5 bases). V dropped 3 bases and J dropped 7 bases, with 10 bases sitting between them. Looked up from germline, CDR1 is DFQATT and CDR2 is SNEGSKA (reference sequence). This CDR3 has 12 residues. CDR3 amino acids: CSARRGGQPQHF. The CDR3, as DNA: TGCAGTGCTAGGCGGGGCGGGCAGCCCCAGCATTTT.

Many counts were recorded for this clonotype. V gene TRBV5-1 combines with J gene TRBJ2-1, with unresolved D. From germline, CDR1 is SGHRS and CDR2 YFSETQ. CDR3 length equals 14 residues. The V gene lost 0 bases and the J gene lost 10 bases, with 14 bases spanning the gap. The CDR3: CASSLVGWVDEQFF. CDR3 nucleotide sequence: TGCGCCAGCAGCTTGGTGGGCTGGGTGGACGAGCAGTTCTTC.

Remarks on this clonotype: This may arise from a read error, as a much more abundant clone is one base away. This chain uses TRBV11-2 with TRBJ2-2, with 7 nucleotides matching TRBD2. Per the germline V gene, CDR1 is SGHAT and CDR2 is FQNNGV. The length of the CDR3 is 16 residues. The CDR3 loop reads CVSSSGGLANTGELFF. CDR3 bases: TGTGTCAGCAGCTCGGGAGGACTCGCGAACACCGGGGAGCTGTTTTTT.

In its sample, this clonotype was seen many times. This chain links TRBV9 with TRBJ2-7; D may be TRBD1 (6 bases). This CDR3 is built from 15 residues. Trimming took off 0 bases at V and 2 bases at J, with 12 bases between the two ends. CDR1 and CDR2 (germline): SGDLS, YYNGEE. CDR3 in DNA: TGTGCCAGCAGCGTAGGAAGCAGGGGCCCCTACGAGCAGTACTTC. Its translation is CASSVGSRGPYEQYF. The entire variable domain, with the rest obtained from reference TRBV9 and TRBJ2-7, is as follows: DSGVTQTPKHLITATGQRVTLRCSPRSGDLSVYWYQQSLDQGLQFLIQYYNGEERAKGNILERFSAQQFPDLHSELNLSSLELGDSALYFCASSVGSRGPYEQYFGPGTRLTVT.

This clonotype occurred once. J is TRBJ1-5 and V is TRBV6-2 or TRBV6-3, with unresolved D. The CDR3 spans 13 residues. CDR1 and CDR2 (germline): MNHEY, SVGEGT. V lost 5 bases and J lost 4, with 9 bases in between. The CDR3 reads CASSAFRNQPQHF. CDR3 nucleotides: TGTGCCAGCAGTGCCTTCAGGAATCAGCCCCAGCATTTT.

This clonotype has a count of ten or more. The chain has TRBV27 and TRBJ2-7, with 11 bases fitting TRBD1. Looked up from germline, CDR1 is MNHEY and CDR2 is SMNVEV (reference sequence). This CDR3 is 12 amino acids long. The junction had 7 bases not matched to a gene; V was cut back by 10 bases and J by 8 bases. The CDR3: CAIGQGATQQYF. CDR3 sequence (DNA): TGTGCCATCGGACAGGGGGCCACTCAGCAGTACTTC.

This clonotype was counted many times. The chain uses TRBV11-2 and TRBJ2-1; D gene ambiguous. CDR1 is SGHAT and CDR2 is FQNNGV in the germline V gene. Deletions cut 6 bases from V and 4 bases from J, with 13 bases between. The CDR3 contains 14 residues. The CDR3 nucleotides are TGTGCCAGCAGTACCCTCCCGGGTTACAATGAGCAGTTCTTC. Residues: CASSTLPGYNEQFF.

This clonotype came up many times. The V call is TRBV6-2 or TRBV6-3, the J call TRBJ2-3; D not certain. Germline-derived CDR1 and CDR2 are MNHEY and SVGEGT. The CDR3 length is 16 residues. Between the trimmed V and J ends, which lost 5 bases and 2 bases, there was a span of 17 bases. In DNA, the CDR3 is TGTGCCAGCAGTGAGATATTCCACCTCCACACAGATACGCAGTATTTT. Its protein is CASSEIFHLHTDTQYF.

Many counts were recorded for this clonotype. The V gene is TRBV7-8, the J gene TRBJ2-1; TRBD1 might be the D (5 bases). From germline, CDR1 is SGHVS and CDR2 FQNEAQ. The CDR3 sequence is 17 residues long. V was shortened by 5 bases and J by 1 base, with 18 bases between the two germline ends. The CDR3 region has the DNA TGTGCCAGCAGCCTGGCGACAGACACTTATTCCTACAATGAGCAGTTCTTC. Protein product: CASSLATDTYSYNEQFF.

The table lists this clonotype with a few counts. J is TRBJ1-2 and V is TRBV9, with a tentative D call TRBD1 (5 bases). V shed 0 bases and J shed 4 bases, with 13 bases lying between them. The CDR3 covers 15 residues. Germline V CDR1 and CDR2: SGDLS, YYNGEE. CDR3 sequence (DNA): TGTGCCAGCAGCGTAGAGGAGGGGAAGGTCTATGGCTACACCTTC. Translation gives CASSVEEGKVYGYTF.

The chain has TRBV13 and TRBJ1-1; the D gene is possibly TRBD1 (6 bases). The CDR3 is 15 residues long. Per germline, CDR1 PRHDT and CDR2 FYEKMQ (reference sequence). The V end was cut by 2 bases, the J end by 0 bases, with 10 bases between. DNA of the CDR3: TGTGCCAGCAGCTTACAACAGGGCTTGAACACTGAAGCTTTCTTT. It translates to CASSLQQGLNTEAFF. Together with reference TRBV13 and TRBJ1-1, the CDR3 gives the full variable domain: AAGVIQSPRHLIKEKRETATLKCYPIPRHDTVYWYQQGPGQDPQFLISFYEKMQSDKGSIPDRFSAQQFSDYHSELNMSSLELGDSALYFCASSLQQGLNTEAFFGQGTRLTVV.

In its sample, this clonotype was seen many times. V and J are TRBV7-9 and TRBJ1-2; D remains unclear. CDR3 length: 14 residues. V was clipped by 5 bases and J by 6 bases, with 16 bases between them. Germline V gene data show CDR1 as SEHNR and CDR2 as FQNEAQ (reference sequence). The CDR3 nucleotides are TGTGCCAGCAGCGGCGGGCAGGTAGTGCATGGCTACACCTTC. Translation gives CASSGGQVVHGYTF.

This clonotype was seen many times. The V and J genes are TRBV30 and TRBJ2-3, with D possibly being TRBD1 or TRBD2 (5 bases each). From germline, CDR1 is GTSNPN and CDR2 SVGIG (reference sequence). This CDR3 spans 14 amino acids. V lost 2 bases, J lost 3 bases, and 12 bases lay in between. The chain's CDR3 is CAWSTGAETDTQYF. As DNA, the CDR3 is TGTGCCTGGAGTACCGGGGCCGAGACAGATACGCAGTATTTT.

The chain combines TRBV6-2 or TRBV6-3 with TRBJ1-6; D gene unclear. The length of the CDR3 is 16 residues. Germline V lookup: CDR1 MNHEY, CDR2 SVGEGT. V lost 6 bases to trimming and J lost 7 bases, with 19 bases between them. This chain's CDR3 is CASRAAAPILNSPLHF. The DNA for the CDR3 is TGTGCCAGCAGGGCGGCAGCCCCTATACTAAATTCACCCCTCCACTTT.

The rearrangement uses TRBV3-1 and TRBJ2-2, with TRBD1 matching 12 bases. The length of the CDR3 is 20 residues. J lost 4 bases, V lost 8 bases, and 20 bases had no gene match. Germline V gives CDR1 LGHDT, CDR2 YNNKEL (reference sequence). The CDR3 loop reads CASYSTAGTGGARVTGELFF. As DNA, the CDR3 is TGTGCCAGCTATTCTACAGCCGGGACAGGGGGCGCTCGGGTCACCGGGGAGCTGTTTTTT.

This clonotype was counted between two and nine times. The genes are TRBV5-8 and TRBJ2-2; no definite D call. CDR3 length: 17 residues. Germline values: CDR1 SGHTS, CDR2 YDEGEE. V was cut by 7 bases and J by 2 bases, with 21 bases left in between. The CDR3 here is CASASPTVNFNTGELFF. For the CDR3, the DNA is TGTGCCAGCGCCTCCCCGACGGTAAACTTCAACACCGGGGAGCTGTTTTTT.